This record covers a single TCR beta chain. Its antigen is as yet unknown. This sample stems from a study of cytomegalovirus exposure and HLA in healthy donors. The overall study: Earlier, 110 million or so unique TCR beta sequences were recovered from about 179 million T cells by an analysis. Study-level points and caveats: In an earlier analysis, most TCR beta V segments were productive about 87% or about 30% of the time. In vitro, three CMV-associated chains proved specific for CMV antigens. Being indistinguishable, some V segments were excluded, TRBV6-2 and TRBV6-3 among them.

CDR1 and CDR2 from the germline V gene are SNHLY and FYNNEI. Trimming took off 7 bases at V and 0 bases at J, with 10 bases between the two ends. The CDR3 length is 14 residues. The PCR ran on 60 Vbeta and 13 Jbeta primers. Clones were sequenced by immunoSEQ multiplex PCR, and TCRdb holds only the in-frame ones, with some missing. The sample carries around 190,000 clones, 70% to 80% recorded once. Sequencing was performed on PBMCs. This TCR derives from a middle-aged woman in good health and CMV-seronegative. This chain links TRBV2 with TRBJ2-4; tentatively, D is TRBD2 (6 bases). CDR3 residues: CASTGDLAKNIQYF. The DNA for the CDR3 is TGTGCCAGCACGGGGGATTTAGCCAAAAACATTCAGTACTTC.